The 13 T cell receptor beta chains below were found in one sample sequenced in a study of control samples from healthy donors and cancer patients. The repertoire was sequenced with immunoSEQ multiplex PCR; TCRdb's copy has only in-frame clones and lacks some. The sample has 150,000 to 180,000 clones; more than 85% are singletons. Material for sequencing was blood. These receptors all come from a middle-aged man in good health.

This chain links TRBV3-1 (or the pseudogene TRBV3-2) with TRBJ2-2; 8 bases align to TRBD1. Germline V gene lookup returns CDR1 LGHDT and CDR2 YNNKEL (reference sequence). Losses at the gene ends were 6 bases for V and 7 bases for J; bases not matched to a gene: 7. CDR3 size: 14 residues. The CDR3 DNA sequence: TGTGCCAGCAGACACCGGGACAGGAGCGGGGAGCTGTTTTTT. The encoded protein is CASRHRDRSGELFF.

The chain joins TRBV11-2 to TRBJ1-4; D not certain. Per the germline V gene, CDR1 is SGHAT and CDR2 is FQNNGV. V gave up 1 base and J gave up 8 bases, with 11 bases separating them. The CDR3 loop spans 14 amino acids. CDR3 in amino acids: CASSLVQEGEKLFF. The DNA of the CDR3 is TGTGCCAGCAGCTTAGTCCAGGAAGGCGAAAAACTGTTTTTT.

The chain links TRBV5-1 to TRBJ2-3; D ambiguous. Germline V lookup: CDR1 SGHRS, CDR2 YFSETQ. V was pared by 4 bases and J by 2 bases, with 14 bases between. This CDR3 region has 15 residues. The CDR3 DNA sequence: TGCGCCAGCAGCAATGGTAACGTTTACACAGATACGCAGTATTTT. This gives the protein CASSNGNVYTDTQYF.

This CDR3 reads CASSFKEGDTQYF. The CDR3 DNA is TGTGCCAGCAGTTTTAAGGAGGGAGATACGCAGTATTTT. The chain carries TRBV12-3 or TRBV12-4 and TRBJ2-3, with a tentative D call TRBD2 (6 bases). V lost 3 bases and J lost 5, with 9 bases in between. The CDR3 totals 13 residues.

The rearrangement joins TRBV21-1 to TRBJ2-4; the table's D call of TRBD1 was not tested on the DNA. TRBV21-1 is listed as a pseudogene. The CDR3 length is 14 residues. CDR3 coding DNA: TGTGCCAGCACGACAGGGTTGGGCAAAAACATTCAGTACTTC. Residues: CASTTGLGKNIQYF.

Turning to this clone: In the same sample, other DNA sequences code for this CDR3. The CDR3 region has the DNA TGCAGCGCTGACAGGGGTGGAAACTATGGCTACACCTTC. It translates to CSADRGGNYGYTF. This chain connects TRBV29-1 to TRBJ1-2; 8 nucleotides agree with TRBD1. V was pared by 7 bases and J by 2 bases, with 6 bases of the junction left unmatched. The CDR3 length is 13 residues. From germline, CDR1 is SQVTM and CDR2 ANQGSEA.

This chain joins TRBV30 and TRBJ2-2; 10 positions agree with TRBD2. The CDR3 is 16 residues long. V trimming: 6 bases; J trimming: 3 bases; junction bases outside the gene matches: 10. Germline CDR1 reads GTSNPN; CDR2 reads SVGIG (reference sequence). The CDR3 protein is CACTGRTSGYTGELFF. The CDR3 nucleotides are TGTGCCTGCACCGGGAGGACTAGCGGTTACACCGGGGAGCTGTTTTTT.

In DNA, the CDR3 is TGTGCCAGCAGCCGAGGGACTAGCGGGGACTACGAGCAGTACTTC. This codes for CASSRGTSGDYEQYF. V and J are TRBV7-6 and TRBJ2-7; 13 nucleotides align to TRBD2. Germline CDR1 SGHVS, CDR2 FNYEAQ. This CDR3 comprises 15 residues. Trimming at V came to 5 bases and at J to 3 bases, leaving 4 bases not matched to a gene.

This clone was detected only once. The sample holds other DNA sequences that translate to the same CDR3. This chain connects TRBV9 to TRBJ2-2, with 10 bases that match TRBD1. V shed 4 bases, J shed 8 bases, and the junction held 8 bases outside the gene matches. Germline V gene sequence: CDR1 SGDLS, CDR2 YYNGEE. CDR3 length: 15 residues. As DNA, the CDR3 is TGTGCCAGCAGCCCAAGACAGGGGGCGCAGGGGGAGCTGTTTTTT. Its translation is CASSPRQGAQGELFF.

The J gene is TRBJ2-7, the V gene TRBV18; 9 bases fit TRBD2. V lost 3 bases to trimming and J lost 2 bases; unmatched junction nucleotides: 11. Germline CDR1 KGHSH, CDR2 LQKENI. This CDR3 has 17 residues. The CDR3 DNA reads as TGTGCCAGCTCACCGACTTGTAGCCTAGCGGGACCCTACGAGCAGTACTTC. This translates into CASSPTCSLAGPYEQYF. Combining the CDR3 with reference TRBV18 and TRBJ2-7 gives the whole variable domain NAGVMQNPRHLVRRRGQEARLRCSPMKGHSHVYWYRQLPEEGLKFMVYLQKENIIDESGMPKERFSAEFPKEGPSILRIQQVVRGDSAAYFCASSPTCSLAGPYEQYFGPGTRLTVT.

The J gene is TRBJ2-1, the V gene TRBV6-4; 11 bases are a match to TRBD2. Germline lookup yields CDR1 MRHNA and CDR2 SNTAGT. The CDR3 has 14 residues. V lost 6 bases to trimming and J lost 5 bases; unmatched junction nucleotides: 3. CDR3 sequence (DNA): TGTGCCAGCAGCTTAGCGGGAGGGAACAATGAGCAGTTCTTC. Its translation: CASSLAGGNNEQFF.

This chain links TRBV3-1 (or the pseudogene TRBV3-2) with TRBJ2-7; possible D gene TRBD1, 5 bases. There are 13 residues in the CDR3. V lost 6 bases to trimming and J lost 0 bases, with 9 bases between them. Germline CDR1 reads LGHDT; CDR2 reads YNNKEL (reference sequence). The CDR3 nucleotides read TGTGCCAGCAGTCCGGACAACTCCTACGAGCAGTACTTC. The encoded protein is CASSPDNSYEQYF.

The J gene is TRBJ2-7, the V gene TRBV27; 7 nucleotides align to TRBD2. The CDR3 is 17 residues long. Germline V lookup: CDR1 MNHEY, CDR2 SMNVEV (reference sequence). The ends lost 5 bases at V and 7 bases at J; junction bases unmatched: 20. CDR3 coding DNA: TGTGCCAGCAGTCGCGAGATTATAGCGGGTACCTACGGGGAGCAGTACTTC. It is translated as CASSREIIAGTYGEQYF.